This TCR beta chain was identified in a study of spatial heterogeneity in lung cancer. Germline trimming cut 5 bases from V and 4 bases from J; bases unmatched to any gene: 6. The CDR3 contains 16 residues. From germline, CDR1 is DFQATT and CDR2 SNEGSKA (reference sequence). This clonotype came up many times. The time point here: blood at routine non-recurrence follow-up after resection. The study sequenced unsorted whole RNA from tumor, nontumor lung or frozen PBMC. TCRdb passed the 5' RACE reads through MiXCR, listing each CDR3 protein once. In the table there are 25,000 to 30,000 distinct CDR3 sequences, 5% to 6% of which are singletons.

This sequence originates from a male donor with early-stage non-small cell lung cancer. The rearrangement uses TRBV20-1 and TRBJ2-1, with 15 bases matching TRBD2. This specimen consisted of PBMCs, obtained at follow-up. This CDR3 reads CSASGTSGGRYNEQFF. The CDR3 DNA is TGCAGTGCTTCCGGGACTAGCGGGGGGCGTTACAATGAGCAGTTCTTC.